This passage covers 25 T cell receptor beta chains from one sample sequenced in a study of T cells in Graves' hyperthyroidism and ophthalmopathy. Amplified regions were TCR beta CDR3 sequences from RNA transcripts. Primed by the HTBI set, a first-round RT-PCR was run on the TCR CDR3. TCRdb reanalysed the multiplex PCR reads using MiXCR and keeps one entry per CDR3 protein. Of 340,000 or so distinct CDR3 sequences listed, about 15% are singletons. Sequencing was done on a sample of blood. All receptors come from a man aged 25-45 years with Graves' hyperthyroidism.

This clonotype was recorded many times. The chain is built from TRBV5-1 and TRBJ2-3; D may be TRBD1 or TRBD2 (5 bases each). This CDR3 region has 18 residues. The V gene lost 4 bases and the J gene lost 5 bases, with 26 bases spanning the gap. Germline CDR1 and CDR2: SGHRS and YFSETQ. CDR3 region: CASSRSLLTRENLDTQYF. CDR3 nucleotide sequence: TGCGCCAGCAGCCGGAGTCTCCTCACCAGGGAGAACCTAGATACGCAGTATTTT.

J is TRBJ2-7 and V is TRBV10-3, with TRBD1 matching over 9 bases. Germline V gene sequence: CDR1 ENHRY, CDR2 SYGVKD. V lost 6 bases and J lost 3; bases outside the gene matches: 6. This CDR3 region has 14 residues. CDR3 sequence: CAISVGQGFYEQYF. Written as DNA, the CDR3 is TGTGCCATCAGCGTTGGACAGGGGTTCTACGAGCAGTACTTC.

There are many counts of this clonotype. J is TRBJ1-2 and V is TRBV5-1, with D possibly matching TRBD1 (5 bases). The germline V gene has CDR1 SGHRS and CDR2 YFSETQ. The CDR3 length is 15 residues. Trimming shortened V by 0 bases and J by 4 bases, and 13 bases separated the two germline ends. CDR3 sequence: CASSLADSLAYGYTF. For the CDR3, the DNA is TGCGCCAGCAGCTTGGCTGACAGTTTAGCCTATGGCTACACCTTC. The entire variable domain, with the rest obtained from reference TRBV5-1 and TRBJ1-2, is as follows: KAGVTQTPRYLIKTRGQQVTLSCSPISGHRSVSWYQQTPGQGLQFLFEYFSETQRNKGNFPGRFSGRQFSNSRSEMNVSTLELGDSALYLCASSLADSLAYGYTFGSGTRLTVV.

The chain is built from TRBV6-1 and TRBJ1-2; TRBD1 matches 7 bases. Germline CDR1 reads MNHNS; CDR2 reads SASEGT. This CDR3 is 13 amino acids long. V was clipped by 7 bases and J by 6 bases; unmatched bases: 8. CDR3 loop: CASTRDRTDGYTF. The DNA for the CDR3 is TGTGCCAGCACTCGGGACAGAACAGATGGCTACACCTTC.

This clonotype was counted a few times. This chain connects TRBV9 to TRBJ1-6, with D tentatively TRBD1 (5 bases). This CDR3 contains 13 residues. Germline-derived CDR1 and CDR2 are SGDLS and YYNGEE. Trimming took off 3 bases at V and 9 bases at J, with 10 bases between the two ends. As DNA, the CDR3 is TGTGCCAGCAGCGCCCCAGGGCCTTCACCCCTCCACTTT. This encodes CASSAPGPSPLHF. Full variable domain (remainder filled in from reference TRBV9 and TRBJ1-6): DSGVTQTPKHLITATGQRVTLRCSPRSGDLSVYWYQQSLDQGLQFLIQYYNGEERAKGNILERFSAQQFPDLHSELNLSSLELGDSALYFCASSAPGPSPLHFGNGTRLTVT.

The rearrangement links TRBV10-3 to TRBJ1-3; 9 bases are a match to TRBD1. Germline loops: CDR1 ENHRY, CDR2 SYGVKD. V dropped 8 bases and J dropped 2; count of bases not matched to a gene: 10. This CDR3 contains 16 residues. The CDR3 region is CAISAFGTGTGNTIYF. The CDR3 DNA reads TGTGCCATCTCTGCCTTCGGGACAGGGACTGGAAACACCATATATTTT.

The CDR3 loop reads CASRCAGHQPQHF. DNA of the CDR3: TGTGCCAGTCGGTGTGCGGGGCATCAGCCCCAGCATTTT. The V gene is TRBV19, the J gene TRBJ1-5; D is perhaps TRBD1 (5 bases). This CDR3 contains 13 residues. Trimming took off 8 bases at V and 5 bases at J, with 13 bases between the two ends. Germline-derived CDR1 and CDR2 are LNHDA and SQIVND (reference sequence).

This clonotype has just one count. At one of its ends the junction is not consistent with the germline gene, which may arise from a read error. The J gene is TRBJ2-2, the V gene TRBV7-2; D is tentatively TRBD1 or TRBD2 (5 bases each). The germline V gene has CDR1 SGHTA and CDR2 FQGNSA. This CDR3 comprises 16 residues. The CDR3 bases are TGTGCCAGCAGCTTAGTTTCAGGGATGAACACCGGGGAGCTGCTTTTT. This translates into CASSLVSGMNTGELLF.

The gene calls are TRBV20-1 and TRBJ1-2; TRBD1 is a possible D gene (6 bases). This CDR3 contains 12 residues. V lost 0 bases and J 7 bases, leaving 9 bases between the germline ends. From germline, CDR1 is DFQATT and CDR2 SNEGSKA (reference sequence). The chain's CDR3 is CSARERGVGYTF. CDR3 DNA: TGCAGTGCTAGAGAAAGGGGGGTTGGCTACACCTTC.

This clonotype was counted ten times or more. The gene calls are TRBV7-8 and TRBJ2-5; possibly TRBD1 for D (5 bases). Germline V gene sequence: CDR1 SGHVS, CDR2 FQNEAQ. The length of the CDR3 is 14 residues. V dropped 3 bases and J dropped 2 bases, with 10 bases sitting between them. The CDR3 region has the DNA TGTGCCAGCAGCTTGCATCAGGGACAAGAGACCCAGTACTTC. Translated, it gives CASSLHQGQETQYF.

This clonotype was recorded at least ten times. V gene TRBV3-1 combines with J gene TRBJ2-1, with D hard to call. CDR1 LGHDT and CDR2 YNNKEL come from the germline V gene (reference sequence). The V gene lost 1 base and the J gene lost 12 bases, with 7 bases spanning the gap. The CDR3 has 11 residues. CDR3 protein: CASSQGTGQFF. The CDR3 DNA is TGTGCCAGCAGCCAAGGAACTGGGCAGTTCTTC.

This clonotype was observed at least ten times. The chain joins TRBV10-3 to TRBJ1-4; TRBD1 might be the D (6 bases). The CDR3 runs to 13 residues. Germline CDR1 reads ENHRY; CDR2 reads SYGVKD. The germline V and J ends were trimmed by 10 bases and 6 bases, with 15 bases remaining between them. The chain's CDR3 is CASRAEGDEKLFF. The CDR3 DNA sequence: TGTGCCAGCCGCGCAGAGGGGGATGAAAAACTGTTTTTT.

This clonotype was counted a few times. The chain recombines TRBV27 with TRBJ1-2; D unresolved. Germline lookup yields CDR1 MNHEY and CDR2 SMNVEV (reference sequence). V was trimmed by 7 bases and J by 3 bases, leaving 18 bases between them. The CDR3 is 15 amino acids. CDR3 sequence: CASTSHRLGHYGYTF. The CDR3, as DNA: TGTGCCAGCACCTCTCATCGCCTGGGCCACTATGGCTACACCTTC.

The V gene is TRBV7-9, the J gene TRBJ2-7; 9 bases fit TRBD1. There are 14 residues in the CDR3. Trimming removed 3 bases from V and 6 bases from J; junction bases left unmatched: 6. Looked up from germline, CDR1 is SEHNR and CDR2 is FQNEAQ (reference sequence). CDR3 DNA sequence: TGTGCCAGCAGCTTGAGGGACAGGGTAAGCGAGCAGTACTTC. Its protein product is CASSLRDRVSEQYF.

There are many counts of this clonotype. The CDR3 reads CASSPDGGAGIRTGELFF. In nucleotides, the CDR3 is TGTGCCAGCAGCCCCGATGGGGGAGCGGGTATTAGAACCGGGGAGCTGTTTTTT. The genes are TRBV7-2 and TRBJ2-2; D is possibly TRBD2 (6 bases). This CDR3 spans 18 amino acids. V was shortened by 5 bases and J by 5 bases, with 24 bases between the two germline ends. Per germline, CDR1 SGHTA and CDR2 FQGNSA.

Many counts were recorded for this clonotype. The V gene is TRBV30, the J gene TRBJ1-6, with D maybe TRBD1 (5 bases). The CDR3 totals 13 residues. Germline V gene lookup returns CDR1 GTSNPN and CDR2 SVGIG (reference sequence). Trimming shortened V by 2 bases and J by 9 bases, and 11 bases separated the two germline ends. The CDR3 DNA reads as TGTGCCTGGAGTAGGGACCCGGGTTCACCCCTCCACTTT. Amino acids: CAWSRDPGSPLHF. Drawing the rest from reference TRBV30 and TRBJ1-6, the complete variable domain is SQTIHQWPATLVQPVGSPLSLECTVEGTSNPNLYWYRQAAGRGLQLLFYSVGIGQISSEVPQNLSASRPQDRQFILSSKKLLLSDSGFYLCAWSRDPGSPLHFGNGTRLTVT.

The table lists this clonotype with many counts. J is TRBJ2-7 and V is TRBV2, with D tentatively TRBD2 (6 bases). The CDR3 runs to 14 residues. The germline CDR1 and CDR2 sequences are SNHLY and FYNNEI. V was clipped by 2 bases and J by 2 bases, with 10 bases between them. CDR3 in amino acids: CASSEPRGTYEQYF. DNA of the CDR3: TGTGCCAGCAGTGAACCCCGGGGGACCTACGAGCAGTACTTC.

The sample holds many counts of this clonotype. The chain carries TRBV12-3 or TRBV12-4 and TRBJ2-5; a weak D match, TRBD1 (6 bases). The CDR3 sequence is 16 residues long. The V end lost 1 base, the J end lost 6 bases, and 18 bases lay between the germline ends. CDR3 in DNA: TGTGCCAGCAGTTTAGAACCCAGGCAGGGGCGAAAGACCCAGTACTTC. This gives the protein CASSLEPRQGRKTQYF.

J is TRBJ1-3 and V is TRBV12-3 or TRBV12-4, with D unresolved. Trimming left V 7 bases short and J 0 bases short, with 10 bases between. This CDR3 is 14 amino acids long. CDR3 bases: TGTGCCAGCACCCCTCCAAGCTCTGGAAACACCATATATTTT. Its translation is CASTPPSSGNTIYF.

This clonotype was seen only a few times. The chain is built from TRBV5-1 and TRBJ1-2; a weak D match, TRBD1 (5 bases). Trimming took off 4 bases at V and 6 bases at J, with 16 bases between the two ends. The CDR3 loop spans 14 amino acids. Per germline, CDR1 SGHRS and CDR2 YFSETQ. The CDR3 sequence is CASSADGGGDGYTF. CDR3 coding DNA: TGCGCCAGCAGCGCAGACGGGGGGGGAGATGGCTACACCTTC.

For the CDR3, the DNA is TGTGCCAGCGGGGGGAGGAAACCCGAGCAGTACTTC. This gives the protein CASGGRKPEQYF. The rearrangement uses TRBV7-9 and TRBJ2-7; D is perhaps TRBD2 (6 bases). V was shortened by 8 bases and J by 6 bases, with 14 bases between the two germline ends. The CDR3 covers 12 residues. The germline CDR1 and CDR2 sequences are SEHNR and FQNEAQ (reference sequence).

There are many counts of this clonotype. The rearrangement joins TRBV12-3 or TRBV12-4 to TRBJ2-5; no firm D call. Trimming took off 3 bases at V and 4 bases at J, with 18 bases between the two ends. The CDR3 runs to 16 residues. For the CDR3, the DNA is TGTGCCAGCAGTTTCGGTAGCCGGTATAGGTCAGAGACCCAGTACTTC. It codes for CASSFGSRYRSETQYF.

This clonotype was counted many times. J is TRBJ1-1 and V is TRBV20-1, with D unclear. Trimming took off 1 base at V and 3 bases at J, with 18 bases between the two ends. The CDR3 is made up of 16 amino acids. The germline V gene has CDR1 DFQATT and CDR2 SNEGSKA (reference sequence). The CDR3 here is CSARVPPPLQDTEAFF. The CDR3 DNA reads as TGCAGTGCTAGAGTCCCACCTCCGCTGCAGGACACTGAAGCTTTCTTT.

The table lists this clonotype with many counts. J is TRBJ2-1 and V is TRBV12-3 or TRBV12-4, with TRBD2 matching 11 bases. The CDR3 is made up of 15 amino acids. V gave up 4 bases and J gave up 10 bases; unmatched junction bases: 9. CDR3 sequence: CASSSIAGGPGEQFF. CDR3 DNA sequence: TGTGCCAGCAGTTCAATAGCGGGAGGGCCGGGGGAGCAGTTCTTC.

The chain couples TRBV20-1 to TRBJ2-7, with TRBD2 matching over 8 bases. Unmatched junction bases numbered 14, after V lost 5 bases and J lost 2 bases. Germline V gene data show CDR1 as DFQATT and CDR2 as SNEGSKA (reference sequence). The CDR3 runs to 16 residues. Written as DNA, the CDR3 is TGCAGTGCTGGACACTACCTACTAGCGGAGACCTACGAGCAGTACTTC. It translates to CSAGHYLLAETYEQYF.